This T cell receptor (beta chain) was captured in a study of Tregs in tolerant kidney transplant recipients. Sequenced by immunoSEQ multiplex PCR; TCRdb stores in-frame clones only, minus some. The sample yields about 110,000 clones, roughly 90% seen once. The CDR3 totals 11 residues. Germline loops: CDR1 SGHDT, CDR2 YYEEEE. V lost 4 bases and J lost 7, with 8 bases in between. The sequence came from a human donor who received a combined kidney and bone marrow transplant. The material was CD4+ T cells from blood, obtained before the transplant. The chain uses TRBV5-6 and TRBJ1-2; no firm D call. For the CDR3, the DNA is TGTGCCAGCAGCGCTGGGCTTGGCTACACCTTC. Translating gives CASSAGLGYTF.